The text below deals with one TCR beta chain. This record belongs to a study of blood T cell repertoires in COVID-19. The assay was immunoSEQ multiplex PCR, and TCRdb's table has in-frame clones only and misses some. The sample holds hundreds of thousands of clones, roughly 87% seen once. Ages ranged from about 18 to 89 years, with residence in under 25 US areas. This sequence was found in a woman younger than 30 who had recovered from COVID-19. Sequencing was done on a sample of PBMCs or T cells enriched from blood (not recorded which).

The CDR3 region is CASSQAETGVFTDTQYF. The CDR3 DNA sequence: TGCGCCAGCAGCCAAGCTGAGACAGGGGTCTTCACAGATACGCAGTATTTT. The J gene is TRBJ2-3, the V gene TRBV4-3, with TRBD1 identical over 8 bases. This CDR3 is built from 17 residues. V gave up 1 base and J gave up 2 bases; unmatched junction bases: 8. Germline values: CDR1 LGHNA, CDR2 YSLEER.